The 22 T cell receptor beta chains below come from one sample, sequenced in a study of metastatic and nonmetastatic thyroid tumors. None of the patients had undergone any treatment ahead of thyroid surgery. TCRdb re-clonotyped the PCR reads via MiXCR. The sample holds some 7,700 clones, less than 35% seen once. Sequencing was performed on tumor tissue. The receptors here all came from a female donor with papillary thyroid cancer or a benign thyroid nodule (not recorded which). Some clones in this sample may be carry-over from other donors' samples.

This clone counts as medium-sized. The chain uses TRBV20-1 and TRBJ1-1; D unclear. Germline lookup yields CDR1 DFQATT and CDR2 SNEGSKA (reference sequence). V was clipped by 0 bases and J by 4 bases, with 18 bases between them. This CDR3 is 16 amino acids long. CDR3 bases: TGCAGTGCTAGAGAGGGCACAAGGTTGTATAGCACTGAAGCTTTCTTT. This encodes CSAREGTRLYSTEAFF.

J is TRBJ1-2 and V is TRBV6-1; unclear D gene. V gave up 5 bases and J gave up 4 bases, with 11 bases separating them. CDR1 and CDR2 from the germline V gene are MNHNS and SASEGT. The CDR3 has 13 residues. DNA of the CDR3: TGTGCCAGCAGTCAGACAAGGAGCTATGGCTACACCTTC. This encodes CASSQTRSYGYTF.

By sample share, this clone is medium-sized (0.01 to 0.1%). The chain combines TRBV3-1 with TRBJ2-7; D call uncertain. The CDR3 has 11 amino acids. Germline V CDR1 and CDR2: LGHDT, YNNKEL (reference sequence). Trimming took off 0 bases at V and 3 bases at J, with 0 bases between the two ends. The CDR3 here is CASSQDYEQYF. In DNA form, the CDR3 reads TGTGCCAGCAGCCAAGACTACGAGCAGTACTTC.

About this clone: One junction end disagrees with the germline gene, perhaps due to a read error. This chain joins TRBV18 and TRBJ2-1; 9 bases are a match to TRBD2. From germline, CDR1 is KGHSH and CDR2 LQKENI. The CDR3 totals 15 residues. CDR3 protein: CASSPGTSSNNEQFF. DNA of the CDR3: TGTGCCAGCTCACCGGGGACTAGCTCCAACAATGAGCAGTTCTTC.

The chain uses TRBV6-1 and TRBJ1-6; D gene uncertain. The CDR3 has 17 amino acids. V lost 5 bases and J lost 0, with 14 bases in between. CDR1 MNHNS and CDR2 SASEGT come from the germline V gene. CDR3: CASSLEGGSSYNSPLHF. The CDR3, as DNA: TGTGCCAGCAGTCTAGAGGGAGGAAGCTCCTATAATTCACCCCTCCACTTT.

In DNA, the CDR3 is TGTGCCAGCAGCTTGTCAGGGTCTGGGGCCAACGTCCTGACTTTC. It yields the protein CASSLSGSGANVLTF. V gene TRBV5-8 combines with J gene TRBJ2-6; perhaps TRBD1 as D (5 bases). The CDR3 totals 15 residues. Germline CDR1 is SGHTS and CDR2 is YDEGEE. V lost 1 base, J lost 1 base, and 6 bases lay in between.

The rearrangement links TRBV27 to TRBJ2-1; 13 nucleotides align to TRBD2. V shed 11 bases, J shed 8 bases, and the junction held 6 bases outside the gene matches. Germline CDR1 and CDR2: MNHEY and SMNVEV (reference sequence). The CDR3 has 13 residues. CDR3 residues: CAPGLAGADEQFF. The CDR3 bases are TGTGCCCCAGGACTAGCGGGAGCGGATGAGCAGTTCTTC.

This clone has more than one count but fewer than ten. This chain links TRBV6-2 or TRBV6-3 with TRBJ1-2; D unresolved. CDR3 size: 15 residues. V was clipped by 2 bases and J by 8 bases, with 18 bases between them. CDR1 and CDR2 (germline): MNHEY, SVGEGT. The CDR3 DNA reads TGTGCCAGCAGTTACCCGTTCGGGGAGAACCTGGGCTACACCTTC. It yields the protein CASSYPFGENLGYTF.

This chain links TRBV6-1 with TRBJ2-7; a possible D gene is TRBD1 (5 bases). Trimming removed 0 bases at V and 0 bases at J, with 9 bases between. The CDR3 totals 15 residues. Germline V gives CDR1 MNHNS, CDR2 SASEGT. The CDR3 sequence is CASSEATGSSYEQYF. Here the CDR3 DNA reads TGTGCCAGCAGTGAAGCTACAGGTAGCTCCTACGAGCAGTACTTC.

The rearrangement joins TRBV12-3 or TRBV12-4 to TRBJ2-1, with a possible D match to TRBD1 (5 bases). Deletions cut 2 bases from V and 2 bases from J, with 10 bases between. There are 15 residues in the CDR3. CDR3 in amino acids: CASSLSQGPYNEQFF. DNA for the CDR3: TGTGCCAGCAGTTTAAGTCAGGGTCCCTACAATGAGCAGTTCTTC.

The chain employs TRBV12-3 or TRBV12-4 and TRBJ2-5; possibly TRBD1 for D (6 bases). This CDR3 comprises 13 residues. Trimming pared 6 bases from V and 0 bases from J, leaving 8 bases between. The CDR3 DNA is TGTGCCAGCAGCCCAGGGGACCAAGAGACCCAGTACTTC. It specifies CASSPGDQETQYF.

The V call is TRBV5-6, the J call TRBJ2-2; D call uncertain. Germline V CDR1 and CDR2: SGHDT, YYEEEE. The V end was cut by 2 bases, the J end by 4 bases, with 9 bases between. CDR3 size: 14 residues. CDR3 nucleotides: TGTGCCAGCAGCTTACTGGACCGCACCGGGGAGCTGTTTTTT. This sequence encodes CASSLLDRTGELFF.

In its sample, this clone ranks as medium-sized. The chain carries TRBV6-2 or TRBV6-3 and TRBJ2-3, with 10 positions matching TRBD2. V trimming: 6 bases; J trimming: 2 bases; junction bases outside the gene matches: 8. The germline gives CDR1 MNHEY, CDR2 SVGEGT. This CDR3 has 16 amino acids. CDR3 nucleotide sequence: TGTGCCAGCAGAAGTAGGACTAGCGGAGACACAGATACGCAGTATTTT. It codes for CASRSRTSGDTDTQYF.

The V and J genes are TRBV19 and TRBJ1-6; D unresolved. This CDR3 is 17 amino acids long. Germline values: CDR1 LNHDA, CDR2 SQIVND (reference sequence). Trimming cost V 1 base and J 8 bases, with 18 bases left between them. The CDR3 sequence: CASSIGSGNRKDSPLHF. The CDR3 DNA reads TGTGCCAGTAGTATAGGGTCAGGAAATCGGAAAGATTCACCCCTCCACTTT.

This clone was recorded once. The rearrangement uses TRBV5-1 and TRBJ2-7; D unresolved. The V gene's germline CDR1 is SGHRS and CDR2 YFSETQ. V gave up 4 bases and J gave up 0 bases, with 11 bases separating them. The CDR3 runs to 14 residues. The CDR3 DNA sequence: TGCGCCAGCAGCAAGGACCAGGTCTCCTACGAGCAGTACTTC. Protein sequence: CASSKDQVSYEQYF.

The chain is built from TRBV5-1 and TRBJ1-6; 7 nucleotides agree with TRBD1. Trimming took 5 bases from V and 4 from J; bases not matched to a gene: 6. Germline CDR1 reads SGHRS; CDR2 reads YFSETQ. CDR3 length: 15 residues. The CDR3 nucleotides read TGCGCCAGCAGAGGGGAGGACAGGTATAATTCACCCCTCCACTTT. Its translation: CASRGEDRYNSPLHF.

J is TRBJ2-7 and V is TRBV5-6; 9 nucleotides align to TRBD1. The CDR3 consists of 15 residues. Germline V gives CDR1 SGHDT, CDR2 YYEEEE. Unmatched junction bases numbered 11, after V lost 6 bases and J lost 4 bases. CDR3 DNA: TGTGCCAGCATAATTCGGGGGACAGGGAGATACGAGCAGTACTTC. Its translation is CASIIRGTGRYEQYF.

This chain joins TRBV7-3 and TRBJ1-2; TRBD1 agrees at 11 bases. The ends lost 1 base at V and 6 bases at J; junction bases unmatched: 1. The CDR3 is made up of 14 amino acids. Per germline, CDR1 SGHTA and CDR2 FQGTGA. CDR3 DNA sequence: TGTGCCAGCAGCTTAAGGGGACAGGGGGATGGCTACACCTTC. This codes for CASSLRGQGDGYTF.

In regard to this clone: An end of the junction does not agree with germline; a read error may underlie this. CDR3 nucleotide sequence: TGCAGTGCTAGAGGGCGCGGTGCGTATCTCTCCTACGAGCCGTACTTC. Protein product: CSARGRGAYLSYEPYF. The chain employs TRBV20-1 and TRBJ2-7; D remains ambiguous. Germline CDR1 reads DFQATT; CDR2 reads SNEGSKA (reference sequence). This CDR3 region has 16 residues.

This clone was picked up a small number of times. This chain uses TRBV25-1 with TRBJ1-6; D perhaps matches TRBD1 (5 bases). V lost 6 bases to trimming and J lost 6 bases, with 9 bases between them. Germline CDR1 MGHDK, CDR2 SYGVNS. CDR3 size: 13 residues. The CDR3 DNA reads as TGTGCCAGCAGACAGGATTTTAATTCACCCCTCCACTTT. Translation gives CASRQDFNSPLHF.

Comments on this clone: A much larger clone sits a single nucleotide away, making a read error possible. The V and J genes are TRBV5-1 and TRBJ2-7, with 10 bases aligning to TRBD2. Per germline, CDR1 SGHRS and CDR2 YFSETQ. V lost 2 bases, J lost 5 bases, and 10 bases stayed unmatched. The CDR3 is made up of 16 amino acids. The DNA of the CDR3 is TGCGCCAGCAGCTTTATCATAGCGGGGGGAGTCCACGAGCAGTACTTC. Residues: CASSFIIAGGVHEQYF.

The sample holds many counts of this clone. This chain connects TRBV5-4 to TRBJ1-5, with a weak D call TRBD1 (5 bases). The CDR3 is 16 residues long. Trimming took off 0 bases at V and 5 bases at J, with 15 bases between the two ends. Germline lookup yields CDR1 SGHNT and CDR2 YYREEE (reference sequence). CDR3 protein: CASSLGATGIHQPQHF. CDR3 nucleotides: TGTGCCAGCAGCTTGGGGGCCACAGGTATCCATCAGCCCCAGCATTTT.